The 4 T cell receptor beta chains reported below all come from one sample, sequenced in a study of blood T cell repertoires in COVID-19. The repertoire was sequenced with immunoSEQ multiplex PCR; TCRdb's copy has only in-frame clones and lacks some. The sample records roughly 87,000 clones, approximately 85% being singletons. The source material was peripheral blood. The receptors stem from a woman aged 80 or over with COVID-19, enrolled during active disease.

This clone occurred once. The V gene is TRBV19, the J gene TRBJ2-1; TRBD2 aligns across 10 bases. After removal of 7 bases from V and 0 bases from J, the junction contained 12 bases not matched to a gene. Germline V gene lookup returns CDR1 LNHDA and CDR2 SQIVND (reference sequence). CDR3 length equals 18 residues. The CDR3: CASKSAGGPHFSYNEQFF. CDR3 nucleotide sequence: TGTGCCAGTAAGTCAGCGGGGGGGCCTCATTTCTCCTACAATGAGCAGTTCTTC.

The V and J genes are TRBV7-2 and TRBJ2-1; 10 bases agree with TRBD2. Germline V gives CDR1 SGHTA, CDR2 FQGNSA. CDR3 length equals 16 residues. V lost 5 bases, J lost 5 bases, and 9 bases stayed unmatched. The CDR3 coding sequence is TGTGCCAGCAGCCCTAGCGGGGGAAGGTGGAACAATGAGCAGTTCTTC. This codes for CASSPSGGRWNNEQFF.

This sequence joins TRBV6-1 and TRBJ2-3; 12 nucleotides agree with TRBD1. The CDR3 is made up of 16 amino acids. Germline trimming cut 2 bases from V and 2 bases from J; bases unmatched to any gene: 2. CDR1 is MNHNS and CDR2 is SASEGT in the germline V gene. The CDR3 DNA reads as TGTGCCAGCAGTGAAAGGGACAGGGGGCACACAGATACGCAGTATTTT. It specifies CASSERDRGHTDTQYF.

The rearrangement joins TRBV18 to TRBJ1-5; D possibly corresponds to TRBD1 (5 bases). The length of the CDR3 is 19 residues. CDR1 is KGHSH and CDR2 is LQKENI in the germline V gene. Trimming shortened V by 2 bases and J by 0 bases, and 20 bases separated the two germline ends. The CDR3 sequence is CASSPTWGESFYSNQPQHF. Here the CDR3 DNA reads TGTGCCAGCTCACCAACATGGGGGGAGTCATTCTATAGCAATCAGCCCCAGCATTTT.